This TCR beta chain was identified in a study of blood T cell repertoires in COVID-19. In the study overall: The study drew acute and convalescent COVID-19 samples from the United States, Italy and Spain. T cells, B-cell-depleted T cells, or PBMCs provided the cDNA or gDNA that served as material.

In its sample, this clone was seen once. V shed 4 bases and J shed 0 bases, with 6 bases lying between them. The germline gives CDR1 SGDLS, CDR2 YYNGEE. CDR3 size: 13 residues. Per the study methods: Amplification of reference gene primers provided the estimated nucleated cell counts. Method: immunoSEQ multiplex PCR; TCRdb's copy keeps in-frame clones and lacks some. The V and J calls and clone size were taken over from that table, and D and trimming were inferred from the DNA. The sample yields roughly 180,000 clones, around 85% seen once. The V call is TRBV9, the J call TRBJ2-3; unclear D gene. Sequenced: peripheral blood. The sequence was collected from a man in his sixties who had recovered from COVID-19. The DNA of the CDR3 is TGTGCCAGCAGCTTTAAAAGCACAGATACGCAGTATTTT. It encodes CASSFKSTDTQYF.